The rows below give T cell receptor beta chains drawn from one sample of a study of patients and donors after allogeneic stem cell transplantation. MiXCR, applied by TCRdb to the RT-PCR reads, yields one record per CDR3 protein. Of more than 850,000 distinct CDR3 sequences in the sample, more than 15% are singletons; the top ten hold 5% to 6.5%. Sequenced sample: blood, either unsorted or a sorted T cell fraction (not recorded which). These receptors were obtained from a human donor who was either an allogeneic HSCT recipient or a stem cell or donor lymphocyte infusion donor (not recorded which). It is not recorded whose cells these are; they may come from a transplant donor. CDR3s include the opening cysteine and the closing phenylalanine or tryptophan. The D gene is left open where the match is weak. Size tells how often a clone was seen (once, few, many) or the class of an expanded clone, and some rows leave it out.

v_call: TRBV9
clone_size: few
j_call: TRBJ2-1
cdr3_length: 18
d_call: NA
cdr3_aa: CASSVDPTGLGGRGEQFF
cdr3_nt: TGTGCCAGCAGCGTAGACCCCACCGGACTAGGGGGAAGGGGTGAGCAGTTCTTC

v_call: TRBV12-3/TRBV12-4
clone_size: many
j_call: TRBJ2-2
cdr3_length: 16
d_call: TRBD2
cdr3_aa: CASSFLSSGGTGELFF
cdr3_nt: TGTGCCAGCAGTTTTCTGTCAAGCGGGGGGACCGGGGAGCTGTTTTTT

v_call: TRBV5-1
clone_size: few
j_call: TRBJ2-7
cdr3_length: 14
d_call: TRBD1
cdr3_aa: CASRIGTGTYEQYF
cdr3_nt: TGCGCCAGCAGAATAGGGACAGGTACCTACGAGCAGTACTTC

v_call: TRBV5-1
clone_size: few
j_call: TRBJ1-1
cdr3_length: 13
d_call: NA
cdr3_aa: CASSLDVYTEAFF
cdr3_nt: TGCGCCAGCAGCTTGGACGTCTACACTGAAGCTTTCTTT

v_call: TRBV6-5
clone_size: NA
j_call: TRBJ2-1
cdr3_length: 14
d_call: TRBD1
cdr3_aa: CASSYSYEGGEQFF
cdr3_nt: TGTGCCAGCAGTTACTCGTATGAAGGGGGCGAGCAGTTCTTC

v_call: TRBV9
clone_size: few
j_call: TRBJ1-2
cdr3_length: 14
d_call: TRBD1
cdr3_aa: CASRAQGASYGYTF
cdr3_nt: TGTGCCAGCAGGGCCCAGGGGGCGAGCTATGGCTACACCTTC

v_call: TRBV6-1
clone_size: few
j_call: TRBJ2-7
cdr3_length: 16
d_call: NA
cdr3_aa: CASSPLGGKSSYEQYF
cdr3_nt: TGTGCCAGCAGTCCCCTAGGGGGGAAAAGCTCCTACGAGCAGTACTTC

v_call: TRBV20-1
clone_size: NA
j_call: TRBJ2-1
cdr3_length: 15
d_call: NA
cdr3_aa: CSARDLRNSYNEQFF
cdr3_nt: TGCAGTGCTAGAGATTTGCGAAACTCCTACAATGAGCAGTTCTTC

v_call: TRBV7-2
clone_size: NA
j_call: TRBJ2-5
cdr3_length: 16
d_call: TRBD1
cdr3_aa: CASSLEGQGGQETQYF
cdr3_nt: TGTGCCAGCAGCCTGGAGGGACAGGGAGGCCAAGAGACCCAGTACTTC

v_call: TRBV20-1
clone_size: NA
j_call: TRBJ2-5
cdr3_length: 13
d_call: NA
cdr3_aa: CSARRGGEETQYF
cdr3_nt: TGCAGTGCTAGAAGGGGGGGAGAAGAGACCCAGTACTTC

v_call: TRBV12-3/TRBV12-4
clone_size: few
j_call: TRBJ2-3
cdr3_length: 14
d_call: TRBD1
cdr3_aa: CASSLGTGSYTQYF
cdr3_nt: TGTGCCAGCAGTTTAGGGACAGGGTCGTATACGCAGTATTTT

v_call: TRBV27
clone_size: few
j_call: TRBJ2-7
cdr3_length: 14
d_call: TRBD1
cdr3_aa: CASRQFQGAWEQYF
cdr3_nt: TGTGCCAGCAGACAATTCCAGGGGGCTTGGGAGCAGTACTTC

v_call: TRBV7-2
clone_size: few
j_call: TRBJ1-2
cdr3_length: 13
d_call: NA
cdr3_aa: CASSPSASGGYTF
cdr3_nt: TGTGCCAGCAGCCCCTCAGCCTCGGGTGGCTACACCTTC

v_call: TRBV20-1
clone_size: NA
j_call: TRBJ2-5
cdr3_length: 16
d_call: TRBD2
cdr3_aa: CSARDILAGGPETQYF
cdr3_nt: TGCAGTGCTAGAGACATACTAGCGGGAGGGCCGGAGACCCAGTACTTC

v_call: TRBV5-1
clone_size: many
j_call: TRBJ2-1
cdr3_length: 13
d_call: NA
cdr3_aa: CASSLGLSNEQFF
cdr3_nt: TGCGCCAGCAGCTTGGGGCTATCCAATGAGCAGTTCTTC

v_call: TRBV7-9
clone_size: few
j_call: TRBJ1-1
cdr3_length: 13
d_call: NA
cdr3_aa: CASSQTRNTEAFF
cdr3_nt: TGTGCCAGCAGCCAGACAAGGAACACTGAAGCTTTCTTT

v_call: TRBV20-1
clone_size: NA
j_call: TRBJ1-4
cdr3_length: 12
d_call: NA
cdr3_aa: CSARNQAEKLFF
cdr3_nt: TGCAGTGCTAGAAACCAAGCCGAAAAACTGTTTTTT